A selection of T cell receptor beta chains follows, all from one sample in a study of blood T cell repertoires in COVID-19. Assay used: immunoSEQ multiplex PCR; TCRdb lists only in-frame clones, some missing. The data contain 100,000 or so clones, more than 75% of them singletons. The sample was peripheral blood. These receptors were collected from a human donor in a cohort sampled during active COVID-19. The CDR3 runs from the conserved cysteine through the conserved F or W. Fields, in order: D gene, V gene, J gene, clone size, CDR3 protein, CDR3 DNA. A D gene is named only where the DNA matches it firmly. Clone sizes are given selectively: once, few, many, or a class where the clone is expanded.

d_gene: TRBD1
v_gene: TRBV2
j_gene: TRBJ2-7
abundance: NA
CDR3aa: CASTGTGFYEQYF
CDR3nt: TGTGCCAGCACCGGGACAGGGTTTTACGAGCAGTACTTC

d_gene: NA
v_gene: TRBV6-5
j_gene: TRBJ1-6
abundance: NA
CDR3aa: CASSYLPPGNNSPLHF
CDR3nt: TGTGCCAGCAGTTATCTCCCCCCGGGAAACAATTCACCCCTCCACTTT

d_gene: NA
v_gene: TRBV6-2/TRBV6-3
j_gene: TRBJ2-1
abundance: NA
CDR3aa: CASSFSGGTYNEQFF
CDR3nt: TGTGCCAGCAGTTTCTCAGGCGGCACCTACAATGAGCAGTTCTTC

d_gene: TRBD1
v_gene: TRBV7-9
j_gene: TRBJ2-7
abundance: NA
CDR3aa: CASSRTGTLPPLLYEQYF
CDR3nt: TGTGCCAGCAGCCGGACAGGGACCTTACCCCCGCTCTTGTACGAGCAGTACTTC

d_gene: NA
v_gene: TRBV27
j_gene: TRBJ2-1
abundance: NA
CDR3aa: CASSLSVWAGAGNEQFF
CDR3nt: TGTGCCAGCAGTTTATCTGTTTGGGCAGGGGCTGGAAATGAGCAGTTCTTC

d_gene: TRBD2
v_gene: TRBV19
j_gene: TRBJ2-7
abundance: NA
CDR3aa: CASSMGGSGRSGEQYF
CDR3nt: TGTGCCAGTAGTATGGGGGGTAGCGGGCGTTCGGGCGAGCAGTACTTC

d_gene: NA
v_gene: TRBV6-2/TRBV6-3
j_gene: TRBJ1-2
abundance: NA
CDR3aa: CASSQRIVWGYTF
CDR3nt: TGTGCCAGCAGCCAGCGCATTGTCTGGGGCTACACCTTC

d_gene: NA
v_gene: TRBV19
j_gene: TRBJ1-1
abundance: NA
CDR3aa: CASSIVVDRLNTEAFF
CDR3nt: TGTGCCAGTAGTATAGTGGTCGACAGGTTGAACACTGAAGCTTTCTTT

d_gene: TRBD1
v_gene: TRBV10-3
j_gene: TRBJ1-5
abundance: NA
CDR3aa: CAISDRDSSNQPQHF
CDR3nt: TGTGCCATCAGTGACCGGGACAGTAGCAATCAGCCCCAGCATTTT

d_gene: NA
v_gene: TRBV18
j_gene: TRBJ1-2
abundance: NA
CDR3aa: CASSPGQTGHGYTF
CDR3nt: TGTGCCAGCTCACCGGGGCAAACGGGTCATGGCTACACCTTC

d_gene: TRBD2
v_gene: TRBV6-2/TRBV6-3
j_gene: TRBJ2-7
abundance: NA
CDR3aa: CASSYSNTAGGHEQYF
CDR3nt: TGTGCCAGCAGTTACTCGAATACAGCGGGGGGCCACGAGCAGTACTTC

d_gene: NA
v_gene: TRBV7-8
j_gene: TRBJ1-2
abundance: few
CDR3aa: CASSLGSQGLGGYTF
CDR3nt: TGTGCCAGCAGCTTAGGATCGCAGGGGTTAGGTGGCTACACCTTC

d_gene: NA
v_gene: TRBV11-2
j_gene: TRBJ1-5
abundance: NA
CDR3aa: CASSLEGSQSQHF
CDR3nt: TGTGCCAGCAGCTTAGAAGGGAGTCAGTCCCAGCATTTT

d_gene: NA
v_gene: TRBV30
j_gene: TRBJ1-2
abundance: NA
CDR3aa: CAWSVQIVYGYTF
CDR3nt: TGTGCCTGGAGTGTACAGATAGTCTATGGCTACACCTTC

d_gene: TRBD1
v_gene: TRBV3-1/TRBV3-2
j_gene: TRBJ2-7
abundance: NA
CDR3aa: CASSQGSGTGTGFYEQYF
CDR3nt: TGTGCCAGCAGCCAAGGAAGTGGGACCGGGACAGGATTTTACGAGCAGTACTTC

d_gene: NA
v_gene: TRBV18
j_gene: TRBJ2-1
abundance: NA
CDR3aa: CASSAQGSNYNEQFF
CDR3nt: TGTGCCAGCTCGGCACAGGGTTCGAACTACAATGAGCAGTTCTTC

d_gene: NA
v_gene: TRBV6-5
j_gene: TRBJ2-3
abundance: once
CDR3aa: CASSRHFSTDTQYF
CDR3nt: TGTGCCAGCAGCAGACACTTCAGCACAGATACGCAGTATTTT

d_gene: NA
v_gene: TRBV7-2
j_gene: TRBJ1-1
abundance: NA
CDR3aa: CASRRRSRGEAFF
CDR3nt: TGTGCCAGCAGGAGGAGGTCAAGAGGTGAAGCTTTCTTT

d_gene: TRBD1
v_gene: TRBV5-5
j_gene: TRBJ1-5
abundance: once
CDR3aa: CASSEDFRDRSNQPQHF
CDR3nt: TGTGCCAGCAGCGAAGACTTTCGGGACAGAAGCAATCAGCCCCAGCATTTT

d_gene: TRBD1
v_gene: TRBV7-2
j_gene: TRBJ2-5
abundance: NA
CDR3aa: CASSFLYRGPGETQYF
CDR3nt: TGTGCCAGCAGCTTTTTGTACAGGGGGCCGGGGGAGACCCAGTACTTC

d_gene: TRBD1
v_gene: TRBV6-5
j_gene: TRBJ2-7
abundance: few
CDR3aa: CASDRERYEQYF
CDR3nt: TGTGCCAGCGACAGGGAAAGGTACGAGCAGTACTTC

d_gene: TRBD2
v_gene: TRBV5-1
j_gene: TRBJ2-5
abundance: NA
CDR3aa: CASFVSLADAQETQYF
CDR3nt: TGCGCCAGCTTTGTTTCTCTAGCGGACGCCCAAGAGACCCAGTACTTC

d_gene: NA
v_gene: TRBV18
j_gene: TRBJ1-5
abundance: NA
CDR3aa: CASSPARVSNQPQHF
CDR3nt: TGTGCCAGCTCACCAGCCAGGGTAAGCAATCAGCCCCAGCATTTT

d_gene: NA
v_gene: TRBV23-1
j_gene: TRBJ2-7
abundance: NA
CDR3aa: CASSHRGDRSSYEQYF
CDR3nt: TGCGCCAGCAGTCACCGGGGGGACAGGAGCTCCTACGAGCAGTACTTC

d_gene: NA
v_gene: TRBV19
j_gene: TRBJ2-7
abundance: NA
CDR3aa: CASSIGGPGEQYF
CDR3nt: TGTGCCAGTAGTATAGGCGGTCCGGGCGAGCAGTACTTC

d_gene: TRBD1
v_gene: TRBV5-6
j_gene: TRBJ1-4
abundance: NA
CDR3aa: CASSLRGTGTQSAEKLFF
CDR3nt: TGTGCCAGCAGCTTGCGGGGGACAGGAACCCAATCGGCTGAAAAACTGTTTTTT

d_gene: TRBD1
v_gene: TRBV6-2/TRBV6-3
j_gene: TRBJ2-7
abundance: NA
CDR3aa: CVSSRGRYEQYF
CDR3nt: TGTGTCAGCAGCAGGGGGCGGTACGAGCAGTACTTC

d_gene: TRBD1
v_gene: TRBV29-1
j_gene: TRBJ1-6
abundance: NA
CDR3aa: CSVAGTGDNSPLHF
CDR3nt: TGCAGCGTCGCCGGGACAGGGGACAATTCACCCCTCCACTTT

d_gene: TRBD1
v_gene: TRBV5-4
j_gene: TRBJ1-6
abundance: NA
CDR3aa: CASSHDRARSPLHF
CDR3nt: TGTGCCAGCAGCCACGACAGGGCTCGATCACCCCTCCACTTT

d_gene: TRBD1
v_gene: TRBV5-8
j_gene: TRBJ1-2
abundance: NA
CDR3aa: CASSPTFGQGFYGYTF
CDR3nt: TGTGCCAGCAGCCCGACATTTGGACAGGGCTTCTATGGCTACACCTTC

d_gene: NA
v_gene: TRBV7-9
j_gene: TRBJ1-5
abundance: NA
CDR3aa: CASSSNIYGNQPQHF
CDR3nt: TGTGCCAGCAGCTCCAACATATACGGCAATCAGCCCCAGCATTTT

d_gene: TRBD1
v_gene: TRBV19
j_gene: TRBJ1-6
abundance: NA
CDR3aa: CASSIGQATNSPLHF
CDR3nt: TGTGCCAGTAGTATTGGACAGGCGACTAATTCACCCCTCCACTTT

d_gene: TRBD1
v_gene: TRBV3-1/TRBV3-2
j_gene: TRBJ1-6
abundance: NA
CDR3aa: CASSQGQGYSPLHF
CDR3nt: TGTGCCAGCAGCCAAGGACAGGGGTATTCACCCCTCCACTTT

d_gene: TRBD2
v_gene: TRBV27
j_gene: TRBJ2-5
abundance: NA
CDR3aa: CASSLGSGSWETQYF
CDR3nt: TGTGCCAGCAGTTTAGGTAGCGGGAGTTGGGAGACCCAGTACTTC

d_gene: TRBD2
v_gene: TRBV10-3
j_gene: TRBJ2-3
abundance: NA
CDR3aa: CAISASSGGTDTQYF
CDR3nt: TGTGCCATCAGTGCGTCTAGCGGGGGCACAGATACGCAGTATTTT

d_gene: NA
v_gene: TRBV18
j_gene: TRBJ1-5
abundance: NA
CDR3aa: CAGSPPAGRVGQPQHF
CDR3nt: TGTGCCGGCTCACCCCCCGCGGGTAGGGTTGGTCAGCCCCAGCATTTT